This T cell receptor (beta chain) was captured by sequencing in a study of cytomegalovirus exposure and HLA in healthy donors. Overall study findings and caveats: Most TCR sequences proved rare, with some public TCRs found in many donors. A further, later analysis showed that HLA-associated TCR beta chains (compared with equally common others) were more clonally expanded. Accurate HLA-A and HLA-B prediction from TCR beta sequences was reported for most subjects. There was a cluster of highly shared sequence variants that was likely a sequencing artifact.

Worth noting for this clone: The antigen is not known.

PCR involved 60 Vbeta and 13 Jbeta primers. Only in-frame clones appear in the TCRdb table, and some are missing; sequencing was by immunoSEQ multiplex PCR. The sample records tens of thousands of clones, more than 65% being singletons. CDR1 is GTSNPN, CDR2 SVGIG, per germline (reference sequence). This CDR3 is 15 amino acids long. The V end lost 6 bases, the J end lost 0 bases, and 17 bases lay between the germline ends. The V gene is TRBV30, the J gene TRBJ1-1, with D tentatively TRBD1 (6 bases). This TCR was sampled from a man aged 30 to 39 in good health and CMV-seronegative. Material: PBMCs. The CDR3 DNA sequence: TGTGCCTGCCACAAAACAGGGCGGTTGAACACTGAAGCTTTCTTT. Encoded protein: CACHKTGRLNTEAFF.